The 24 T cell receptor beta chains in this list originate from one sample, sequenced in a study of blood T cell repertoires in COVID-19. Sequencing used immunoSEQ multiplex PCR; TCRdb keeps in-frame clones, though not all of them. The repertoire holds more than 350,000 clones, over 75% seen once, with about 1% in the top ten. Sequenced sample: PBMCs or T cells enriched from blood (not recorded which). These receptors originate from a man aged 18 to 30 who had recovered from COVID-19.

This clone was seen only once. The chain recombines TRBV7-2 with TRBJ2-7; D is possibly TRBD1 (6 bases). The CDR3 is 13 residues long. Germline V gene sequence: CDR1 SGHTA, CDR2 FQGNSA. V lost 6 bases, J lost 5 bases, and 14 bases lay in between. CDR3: CASSYYRDHEQYF. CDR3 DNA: TGTGCCAGCAGTTATTACAGGGACCACGAGCAGTACTTC.

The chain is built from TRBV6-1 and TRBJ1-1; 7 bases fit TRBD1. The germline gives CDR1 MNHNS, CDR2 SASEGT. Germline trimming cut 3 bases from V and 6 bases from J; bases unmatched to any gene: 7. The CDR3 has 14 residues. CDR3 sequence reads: CASSDDTGASEAFF. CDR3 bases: TGTGCCAGCAGTGATGATACAGGGGCTTCTGAAGCTTTCTTT.

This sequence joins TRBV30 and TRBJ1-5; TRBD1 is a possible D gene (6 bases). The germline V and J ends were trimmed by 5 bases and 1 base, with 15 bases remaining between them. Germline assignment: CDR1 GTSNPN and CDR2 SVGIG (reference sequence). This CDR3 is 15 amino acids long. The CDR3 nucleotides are TGTGCCTGGGGGAACGGACAGACGAGCAATCAGCCCCAGCATTTT. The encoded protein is CAWGNGQTSNQPQHF.

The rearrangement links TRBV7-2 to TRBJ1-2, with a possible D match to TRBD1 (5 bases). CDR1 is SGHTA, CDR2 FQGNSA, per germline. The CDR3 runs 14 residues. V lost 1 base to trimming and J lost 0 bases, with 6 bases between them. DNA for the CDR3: TGTGCCAGCAGCTTAGGACAGACTAACTATGGCTACACCTTC. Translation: CASSLGQTNYGYTF.

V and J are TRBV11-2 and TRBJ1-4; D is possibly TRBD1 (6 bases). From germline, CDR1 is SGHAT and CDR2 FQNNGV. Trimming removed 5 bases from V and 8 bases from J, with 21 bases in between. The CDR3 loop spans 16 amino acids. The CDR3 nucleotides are TGTGCCAGCAGCCCGGACAGACCAGCGTATGTGGAAAAACTGTTTTTT. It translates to CASSPDRPAYVEKLFF. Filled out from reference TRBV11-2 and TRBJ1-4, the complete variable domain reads EAGVAQSPRYKIIEKRQSVAFWCNPISGHATLYWYQQILGQGPKLLIQFQNNGVVDDSQLPKDRFSAERLKGVDSTLKIQPAKLEDSAVYLCASSPDRPAYVEKLFFGSGTQLSVL.

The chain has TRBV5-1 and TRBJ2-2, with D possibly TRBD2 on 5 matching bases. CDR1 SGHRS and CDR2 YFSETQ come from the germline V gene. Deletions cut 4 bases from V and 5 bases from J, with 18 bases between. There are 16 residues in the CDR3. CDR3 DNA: TGCGCCAGCAGCCTTGACGTGGGAGTACTTACCGGGGAGCTGTTTTTT. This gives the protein CASSLDVGVLTGELFF.

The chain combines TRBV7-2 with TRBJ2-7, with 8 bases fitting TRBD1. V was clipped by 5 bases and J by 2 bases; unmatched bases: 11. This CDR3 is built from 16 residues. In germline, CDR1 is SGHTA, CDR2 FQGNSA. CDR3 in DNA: TGTGCCAGCAGCCCCTCAGACAGGGGAAAAGCCTACGAGCAGTACTTC. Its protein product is CASSPSDRGKAYEQYF.

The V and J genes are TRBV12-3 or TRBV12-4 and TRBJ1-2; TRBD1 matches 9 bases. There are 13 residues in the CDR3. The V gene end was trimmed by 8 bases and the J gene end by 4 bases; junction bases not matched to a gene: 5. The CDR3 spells CASRTGELYGYTF. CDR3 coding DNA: TGTGCCAGCCGGACAGGGGAACTCTATGGCTACACCTTC.

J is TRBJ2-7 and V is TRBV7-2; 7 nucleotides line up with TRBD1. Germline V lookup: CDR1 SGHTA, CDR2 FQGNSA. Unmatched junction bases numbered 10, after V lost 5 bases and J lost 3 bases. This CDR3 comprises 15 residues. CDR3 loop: CASSADRATNYEQYF. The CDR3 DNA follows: TGTGCCAGCAGCGCCGACAGGGCAACGAACTACGAGCAGTACTTC. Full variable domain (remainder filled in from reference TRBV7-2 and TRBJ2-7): GAGVSQSPSNKVTEKGKDVELRCDPISGHTALYWYRQSLGQGLEFLIYFQGNSAPDKSGLPSDRFSAERTGGSVSTLTIQRTQQEDSAVYLCASSADRATNYEQYFGPGTRLTVT.

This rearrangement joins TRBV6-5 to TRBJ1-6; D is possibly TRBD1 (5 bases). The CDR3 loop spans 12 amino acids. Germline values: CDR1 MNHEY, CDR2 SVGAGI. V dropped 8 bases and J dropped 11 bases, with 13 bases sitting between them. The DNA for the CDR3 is TGTGCCAGCGGCCCAGGGAAGCCACCCCTCCACTTT. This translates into CASGPGKPPLHF.

The CDR3 region is CASSLGLAGHEQFF. The CDR3 DNA follows: TGCGCCAGCTCACTGGGACTAGCGGGGCATGAGCAGTTCTTC. The chain uses TRBV5-1 and TRBJ2-1; 13 nucleotides line up with TRBD2. The CDR3 has 14 amino acids. V was pared by 7 bases and J by 8 bases, with 6 bases of the junction left unmatched. Germline CDR1 is SGHRS and CDR2 is YFSETQ.

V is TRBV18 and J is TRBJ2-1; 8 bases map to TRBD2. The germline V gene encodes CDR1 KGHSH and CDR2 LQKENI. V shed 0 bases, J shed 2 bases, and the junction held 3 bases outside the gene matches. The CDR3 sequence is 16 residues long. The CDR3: CASSPPPAGAYNEQFF. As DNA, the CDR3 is TGTGCCAGCTCACCACCTCCAGCGGGGGCCTACAATGAGCAGTTCTTC.

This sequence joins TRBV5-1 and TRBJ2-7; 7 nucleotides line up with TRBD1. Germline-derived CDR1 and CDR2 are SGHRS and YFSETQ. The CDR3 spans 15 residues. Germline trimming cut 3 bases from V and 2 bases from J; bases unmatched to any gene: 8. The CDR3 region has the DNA TGCGCCAGCAGCTCACTCTCGGGACAGACCTACGAGCAGTACTTC. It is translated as CASSSLSGQTYEQYF.

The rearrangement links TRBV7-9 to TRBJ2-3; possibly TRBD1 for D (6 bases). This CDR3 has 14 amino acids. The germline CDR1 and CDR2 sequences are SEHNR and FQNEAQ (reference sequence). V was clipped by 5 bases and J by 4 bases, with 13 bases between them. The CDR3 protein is CASSLDRSPDTQYF. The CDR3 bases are TGTGCCAGCAGCCTCGACAGGAGCCCAGATACGCAGTATTTT. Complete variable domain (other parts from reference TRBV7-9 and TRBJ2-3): DTGVSQNPRHKITKRGQNVTFRCDPISEHNRLYWYRQTLGQGPEFLTYFQNEAQLEKSRLLSDRFSAERPKGSFSTLEIQRTEQGDSAMYLCASSLDRSPDTQYFGPGTRLTVL.

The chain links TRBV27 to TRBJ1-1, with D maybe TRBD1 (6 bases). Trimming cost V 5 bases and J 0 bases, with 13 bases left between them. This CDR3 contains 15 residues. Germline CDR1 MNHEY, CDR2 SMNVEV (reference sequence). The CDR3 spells CASSNRGGVNTEAFF. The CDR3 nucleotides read TGTGCCAGCAGTAACCGAGGGGGTGTGAACACTGAAGCTTTCTTT.

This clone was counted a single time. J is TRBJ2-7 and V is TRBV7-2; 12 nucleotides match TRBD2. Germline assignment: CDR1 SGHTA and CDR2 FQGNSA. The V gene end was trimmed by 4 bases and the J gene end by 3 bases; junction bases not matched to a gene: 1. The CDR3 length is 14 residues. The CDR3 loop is CASSSTSGGYEQYF. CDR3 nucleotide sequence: TGTGCCAGCAGCTCGACTAGCGGGGGCTACGAGCAGTACTTC.

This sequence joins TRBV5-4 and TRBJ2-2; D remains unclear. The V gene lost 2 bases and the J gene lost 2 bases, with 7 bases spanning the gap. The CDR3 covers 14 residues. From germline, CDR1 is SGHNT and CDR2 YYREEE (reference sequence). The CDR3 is CASSFLTNTGELFF. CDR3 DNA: TGTGCCAGCAGCTTCTTGACAAACACCGGGGAGCTGTTTTTT.

The CDR3 region has the DNA TGTGCCAGCAGTGCAGTGCATGAGCAGTTCTTC. Its protein is CASSAVHEQFF. J is TRBJ2-1 and V is TRBV25-1; D remains ambiguous. Germline V gives CDR1 MGHDK, CDR2 SYGVNS. This CDR3 is built from 11 residues. Trimming removed 4 bases at V and 8 bases at J, with 6 bases between.

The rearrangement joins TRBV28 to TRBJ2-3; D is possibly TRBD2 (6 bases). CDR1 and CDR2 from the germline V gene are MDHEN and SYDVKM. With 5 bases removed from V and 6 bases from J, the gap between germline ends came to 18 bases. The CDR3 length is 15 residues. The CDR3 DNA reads TGTGCCAGCAGTAAACCGCGGCAGCGGGCCGATACGCAGTATTTT. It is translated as CASSKPRQRADTQYF. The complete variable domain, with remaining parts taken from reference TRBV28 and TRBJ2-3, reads DVKVTQSSRYLVKRTGEKVFLECVQDMDHENMFWYRQDPGLGLRLIYFSYDVKMKEKGDIPEGYSVSREKKERFSLILESASTNQTSMYLCASSKPRQRADTQYFGPGTRLTVL.

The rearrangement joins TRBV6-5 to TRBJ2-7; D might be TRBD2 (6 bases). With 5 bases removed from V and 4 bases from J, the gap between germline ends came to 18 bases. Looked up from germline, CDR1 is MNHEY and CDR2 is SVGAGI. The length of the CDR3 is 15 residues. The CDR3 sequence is CASSLARGFGYEQYF. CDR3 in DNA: TGTGCCAGCAGTCTCGCCCGGGGGTTTGGGTACGAGCAGTACTTC.

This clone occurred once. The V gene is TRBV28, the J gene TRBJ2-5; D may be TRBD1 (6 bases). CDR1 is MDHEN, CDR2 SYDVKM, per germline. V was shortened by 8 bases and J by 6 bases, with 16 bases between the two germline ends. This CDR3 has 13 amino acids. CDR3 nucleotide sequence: TGTGCCAGCGTTGGGCAGGGGTGGAAGACCCAGTACTTC. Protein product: CASVGQGWKTQYF. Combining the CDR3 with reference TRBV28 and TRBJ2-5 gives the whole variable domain DVKVTQSSRYLVKRTGEKVFLECVQDMDHENMFWYRQDPGLGLRLIYFSYDVKMKEKGDIPEGYSVSREKKERFSLILESASTNQTSMYLCASVGQGWKTQYFGPGTRLLVL.

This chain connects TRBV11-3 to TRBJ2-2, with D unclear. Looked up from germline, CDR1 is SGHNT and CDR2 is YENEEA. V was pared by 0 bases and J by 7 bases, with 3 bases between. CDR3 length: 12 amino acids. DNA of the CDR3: TGTGCCAGCAGCTTAGATCGCGGGGAGCTGTTTTTT. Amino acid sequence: CASSLDRGELFF.

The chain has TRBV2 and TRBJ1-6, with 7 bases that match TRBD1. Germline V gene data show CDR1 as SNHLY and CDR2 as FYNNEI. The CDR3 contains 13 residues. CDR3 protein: CVGGQQDNSPLHF. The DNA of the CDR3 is TGTGTCGGGGGACAGCAAGATAATTCACCCCTCCACTTT.

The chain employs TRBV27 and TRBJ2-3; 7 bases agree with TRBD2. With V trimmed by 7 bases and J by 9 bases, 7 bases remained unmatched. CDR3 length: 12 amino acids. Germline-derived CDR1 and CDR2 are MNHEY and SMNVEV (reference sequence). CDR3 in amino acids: CASKSSGRTQYF. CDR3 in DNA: TGTGCCAGCAAATCTAGCGGAAGGACGCAGTATTTT.